Shown below are 2 T cell receptor beta chains from a single sample sequenced in a study of OX40 agonist ivuxolimab in advanced cancers. Data came from immunoSEQ multiplex PCR; TCRdb stores just in-frame clones and leaves some out. The profile covers approximately 32,000 clones, with approximately 90% appearing a single time and approximately 40% taken by the ten largest. The input for sequencing was CD4+ or CD8+ T cells sorted from blood, taken in a trial of the OX40 agonist ivuxolimab. The receptors were sampled from an adult with an advanced solid tumor such as melanoma, head and neck, liver or kidney cancer.

The chain joins TRBV2 to TRBJ2-1; D is ambiguous. The CDR3 covers 13 residues. Germline V lookup: CDR1 SNHLY, CDR2 FYNNEI. V gave up 6 bases and J gave up 8 bases, with 14 bases separating them. CDR3 DNA sequence: TGTGCCAGCAGAGACCAAGGCTCCGATGAGCAGTTCTTC. Protein: CASRDQGSDEQFF.

The chain is built from TRBV5-6 and TRBJ2-2; D not resolved. Per the germline V gene, CDR1 is SGHDT and CDR2 is YYEEEE. This CDR3 has 13 residues. Trimming took off 5 bases at V and 0 bases at J, with 5 bases between the two ends. CDR3 amino acids: CASSETNTGELFF. The CDR3 DNA reads TGTGCCAGCAGTGAGACGAACACCGGGGAGCTGTTTTTT.